Here is one T cell receptor (beta chain) with its context. Its cognate antigen has yet to be identified. No base quality information exists; no much larger clone differs at one position. The data belong to a study of T cell responses to AZD1222 COVID-19 vaccine (dated by TCRdb to 2020 to 2022). Regarding the complete study: A total of 230 or so trial participants underwent TCR sequencing, of whom some 210 received two doses of AZD1222 and roughly 25 received two doses of the MenACWY control vaccine. Enrollment into the trials was organized by age into subgroups of 18-55, 56-69 and 70-plus years, and those subgroups contained roughly 150, 30 and 60 TCR-sequenced participants, respectively. Broader findings and caveats from the paper: Participants were mostly white British, with more females than males. The authors suggested clonal diversity may have been underestimated. A significant rise in spike-specific TCR breadth and depth was observed after two AZD1222 doses relative to day 0 and relative to MenACWY recipients. The vaccine-associated CD4 TCRs covered the entire spike protein, and the dominant responses fell in regions 160-218 and 743-854. Because no samples from the day 14 peak response were available, repertoires could be characterized only after the peak T cell response. The 56-69-year group was small, and its depth increase did not reach significance, likely because of low power. Epitopes outside the regions mutated in the B.1.351 and B.1.1.7 variants were reportedly recognized by nearly half of the unique spike-specific TCRs. Conclusions about previously exposed vaccinees are limited because only six or seven AZD1222 recipients were SARS-CoV-2 seropositive at baseline.

The time point label for this specimen denotes: about 28 days (+/-7) after the second vaccine dose. AZD1222 recipients whose second dose came at about 4 weeks and those whose second dose came at about 12 weeks were combined into one group, since spike-specific TCR depth and breadth did not differ between the two schedules. Samples from vaccinated people were obtained from the UK trials COV001 and COV002, which included a single-blind randomized controlled phase 2/3 trial of AZD1222 (ChAdOx1 nCoV-19) in healthy adults. Trial participant PBMC samples were collected at day 0 and day 28 after the second dose for TCRbeta chain sequencing. The CDR3 runs 13 residues from the cysteine to the phenylalanine. The retained sequence is limited to the CDR3, 39 bases, with the frame set at the first base. The V and J ends are trimmed by 3 bases and 4 bases, leaving 7 bases between them. The CDR3 regions of human TCRbeta chains were subjected to immunosequencing. The authors' pipeline ran thus. TCRs in the repertoires were matched against a reference library of SARS-CoV-2-specific TCRs that had been generated with the MIRA antigen-specificity platform. Breadth meant the fraction of unique TCRs that were SARS-CoV-2-associated, whereas depth meant the fraction of total T cells that were SARS-CoV-2-associated. Each spike-specific TCR was assigned to its reactive spike region and to a CD4 or CD8 class using the MIRA data. Log10-transformed breadth and depth values were compared by one-way ANOVA with Sidak's multiple comparisons tests. What TCRdb holds here is the immuneACCESS table cut down to in-frame rearrangements. Part of the clones is not present; checked against another copy, under half of the missing clones reflect an unresolved V gene, and the others are unexplained. The DNA was the basis for D and trimming; V, J and clone size are from that table. The sample table records about 120,000 clones; approximately 92% of these occur just once. 2% to 2.5% of the sample rests with the top ten.

The chain couples TRBV12-3 or TRBV12-4 to TRBJ2-1; no D gene is confidently identified. The specimen was peripheral blood, collected 28 days after the second AZD1222 dose. This TCR derives from an adult who received the AZD1222 COVID-19 vaccine. The CDR3 loop reads CASSFEAYNEQFF. The base sequence is TGTGCCAGCAGTTTCGAGGCTTACAATGAGCAGTTCTTC.